Shown below are 5 T cell receptor beta chains from a single sample sequenced in a study of blood T cells in healthy people across ages. Using a J-beta primer mix together with a sample-barcoded 5' primer, a second PCR was run for roughly 7 to 11 cycles. TCRdb reprocessed the 5' RACE reads with MiXCR, giving one entry per CDR3 protein. Among around 800,000 distinct CDR3 sequences listed, about 26% were seen once. In addition, the sample was reused for a study of T cells of mothers and their children.

Sequencing was carried out using blood. The receptor set was obtained from a boy between 10 and 17 years old in good health.

The chain has TRBV5-1 and TRBJ2-1; 9 nucleotides line up with TRBD2. J lost 5 bases, V lost 4 bases, and 13 bases had no gene match. The CDR3 is made up of 17 amino acids. Germline V gives CDR1 SGHRS, CDR2 YFSETQ. In nucleotides, the CDR3 is TGCGCCAGCAGCCCGGAACGACCGGGACTAGCTAACAATGAGCAGTTCTTC. Translation gives CASSPERPGLANNEQFF.

The chain is built from TRBV2 and TRBJ1-6; 7 bases match TRBD1. This CDR3 contains 16 residues. V shed 7 bases, J shed 0 bases, and the junction held 6 bases outside the gene matches. Germline V gene data show CDR1 as SNHLY and CDR2 as FYNNEI. The CDR3 DNA follows: TGTGCCAGCAACCGACAGGGAAGCTCCTATAATTCACCCCTCCACTTT. Protein product: CASNRQGSSYNSPLHF.

The chain has TRBV9 and TRBJ1-2; D remains unclear. Trimming stripped 0 bases from V and 0 bases from J, with 12 bases between. The CDR3 totals 16 residues. The V gene's germline CDR1 is SGDLS and CDR2 YYNGEE. The CDR3 loop is CASSVGARKTNYGYTF. As DNA, the CDR3 is TGTGCCAGCAGCGTAGGGGCCAGGAAGACTAACTATGGCTACACCTTC.

J is TRBJ2-7 and V is TRBV5-1; 9 bases map to TRBD2. The CDR3 length is 16 residues. V was clipped by 4 bases and J by 0 bases; unmatched bases: 8. Germline V CDR1 and CDR2: SGHRS, YFSETQ. The chain's CDR3 is CASSALAGTGSYEQYF. In DNA form, the CDR3 reads TGCGCCAGCAGCGCCCTAGCGGGGACGGGCTCCTACGAGCAGTACTTC.

The chain has TRBV5-1 and TRBJ2-5; 9 positions agree with TRBD1. Germline V gives CDR1 SGHRS, CDR2 YFSETQ. V was clipped by 4 bases and J by 3 bases; unmatched bases: 7. The CDR3 runs 15 residues. The CDR3 nucleotides are TGCGCCAGCAGCCCTCTCGGGACAGGGAAAGAGACCCAGTACTTC. This codes for CASSPLGTGKETQYF.